One TCR beta chain is described in this entry. Data came from immunoSEQ multiplex PCR; TCRdb stores just in-frame clones and leaves some out. The top ten hold over 0.2% of the sample, which has roughly 670,000 clones, 90% seen once. The CDR3 is made up of 15 amino acids. Trimming removed 4 bases at V and 4 bases at J, with 13 bases between. The V gene's germline CDR1 is SGHAT and CDR2 FQNNGV. This record belongs to a study of blood T cell repertoires in COVID-19. Overall study: The origin of the acute and convalescent COVID-19 samples was the United States, Italy and Spain.

The source is a woman aged 18-30 years with acute or convalescent COVID-19. Material for sequencing was peripheral blood. The chain is built from TRBV11-2 and TRBJ2-2; D is possibly TRBD2 (5 bases). CDR3 nucleotide sequence: TGTGCCAGCAGCTCGACTAACCGGGTCACCGGGGAGCTGTTTTTT. Amino acid sequence: CASSSTNRVTGELFF.